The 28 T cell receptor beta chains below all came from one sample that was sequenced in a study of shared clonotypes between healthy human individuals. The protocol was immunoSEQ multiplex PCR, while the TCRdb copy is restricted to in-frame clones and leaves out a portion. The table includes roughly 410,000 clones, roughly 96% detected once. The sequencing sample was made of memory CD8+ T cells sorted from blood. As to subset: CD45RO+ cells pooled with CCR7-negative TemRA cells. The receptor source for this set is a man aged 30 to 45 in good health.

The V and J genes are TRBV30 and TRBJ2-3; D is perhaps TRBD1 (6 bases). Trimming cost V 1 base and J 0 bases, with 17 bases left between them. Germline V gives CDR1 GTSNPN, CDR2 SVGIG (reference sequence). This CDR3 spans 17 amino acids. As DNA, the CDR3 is TGTGCCTGGAGTGATCCCTATTTGGACAGTAGCACAGATACGCAGTATTTT. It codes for CAWSDPYLDSSTDTQYF.

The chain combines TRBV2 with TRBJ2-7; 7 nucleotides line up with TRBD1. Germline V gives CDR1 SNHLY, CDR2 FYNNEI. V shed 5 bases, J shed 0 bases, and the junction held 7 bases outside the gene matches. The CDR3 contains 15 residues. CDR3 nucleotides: TGTGCCAGCAGTACCTCCGACAGGGCCTCCTACGAGCAGTACTTC. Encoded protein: CASSTSDRASYEQYF.

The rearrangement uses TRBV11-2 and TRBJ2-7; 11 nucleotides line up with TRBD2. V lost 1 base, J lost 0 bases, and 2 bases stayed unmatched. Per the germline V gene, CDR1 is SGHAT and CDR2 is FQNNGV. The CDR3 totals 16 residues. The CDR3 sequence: CASSLVGTSGSYEQYF. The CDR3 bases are TGTGCCAGCAGCTTAGTCGGGACTAGCGGCTCCTACGAGCAGTACTTC.

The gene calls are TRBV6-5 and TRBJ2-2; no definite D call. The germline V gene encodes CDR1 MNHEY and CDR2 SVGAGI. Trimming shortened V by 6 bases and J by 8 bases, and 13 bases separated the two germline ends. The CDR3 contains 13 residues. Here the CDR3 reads CASSQSRSGELFF. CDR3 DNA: TGTGCCAGCAGCCAGTCCAGGTCGGGGGAGCTGTTTTTT.

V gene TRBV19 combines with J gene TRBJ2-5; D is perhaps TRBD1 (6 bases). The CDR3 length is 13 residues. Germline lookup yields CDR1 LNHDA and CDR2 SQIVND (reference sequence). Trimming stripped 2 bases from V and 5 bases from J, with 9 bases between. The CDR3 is CASSITRGETQYF. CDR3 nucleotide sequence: TGTGCCAGTAGTATAACCAGGGGCGAGACCCAGTACTTC.

The CDR3: CASTRRRDANYGYTF. In DNA form, the CDR3 reads TGTGCCAGCACCCGCCGCAGGGACGCTAACTATGGCTACACCTTC. The genes are TRBV2 and TRBJ1-2; a weak D match, TRBD1 (5 bases). The ends were cut back, 7 bases at V and 0 bases at J, with 15 bases in the middle. In germline, CDR1 is SNHLY, CDR2 FYNNEI. The CDR3 has 15 residues.

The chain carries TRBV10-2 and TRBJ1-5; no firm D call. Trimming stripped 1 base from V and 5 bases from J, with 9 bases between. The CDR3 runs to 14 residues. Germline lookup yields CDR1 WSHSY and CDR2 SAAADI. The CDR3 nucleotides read TGCGCCAGCAGTGAGTACGAGGGATATCAGCCCCAGCATTTT. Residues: CASSEYEGYQPQHF.

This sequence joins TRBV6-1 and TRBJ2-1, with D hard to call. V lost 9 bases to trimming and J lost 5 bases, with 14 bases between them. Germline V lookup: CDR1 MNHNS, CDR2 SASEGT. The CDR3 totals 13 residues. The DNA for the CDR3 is TGTGCCAGTCGAGGTAGTCCAAACAATGAGCAGTTCTTC. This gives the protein CASRGSPNNEQFF.

The CDR3 region is CACSRPTYNEQFF. The CDR3 DNA reads as TGCGCCTGCTCACGACCTACCTACAATGAGCAGTTCTTC. The rearrangement joins TRBV5-1 to TRBJ2-1; D gene unclear. Trimming took off 10 bases at V and 2 bases at J, with 13 bases between the two ends. Germline loops: CDR1 SGHRS, CDR2 YFSETQ. This CDR3 spans 13 amino acids.

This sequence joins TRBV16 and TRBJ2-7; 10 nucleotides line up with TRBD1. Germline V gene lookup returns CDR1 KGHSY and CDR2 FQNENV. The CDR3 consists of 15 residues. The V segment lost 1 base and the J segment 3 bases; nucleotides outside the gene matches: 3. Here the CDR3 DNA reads TGTGCCAGCAGCCAATTCGGGACAGGGGTCTACGAGCAGTACTTC. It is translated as CASSQFGTGVYEQYF.

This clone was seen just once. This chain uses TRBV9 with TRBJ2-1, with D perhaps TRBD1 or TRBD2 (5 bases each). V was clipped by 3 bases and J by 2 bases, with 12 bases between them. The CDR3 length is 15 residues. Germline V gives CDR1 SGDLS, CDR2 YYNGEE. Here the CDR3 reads CASSAASGPYNEQFF. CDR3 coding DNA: TGTGCCAGCAGCGCCGCGTCGGGGCCCTACAATGAGCAGTTCTTC. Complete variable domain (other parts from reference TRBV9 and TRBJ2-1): DSGVTQTPKHLITATGQRVTLRCSPRSGDLSVYWYQQSLDQGLQFLIQYYNGEERAKGNILERFSAQQFPDLHSELNLSSLELGDSALYFCASSAASGPYNEQFFGPGTRLTVL.

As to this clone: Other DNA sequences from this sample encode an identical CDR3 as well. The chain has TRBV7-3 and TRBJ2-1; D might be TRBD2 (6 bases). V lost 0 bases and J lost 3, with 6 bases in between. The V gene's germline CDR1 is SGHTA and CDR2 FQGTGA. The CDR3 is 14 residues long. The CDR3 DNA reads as TGTGCCAGCAGCTTAACTAGCGGCTACAATGAGCAGTTCTTC. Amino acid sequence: CASSLTSGYNEQFF. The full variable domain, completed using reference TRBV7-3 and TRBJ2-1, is GAGVSQTPSNKVTEKGKYVELRCDPISGHTALYWYRQSLGQGPEFLIYFQGTGAADDSGLPNDRFFAVRPEGSVSTLKIQRTERGDSAVYLCASSLTSGYNEQFFGPGTRLTVL.

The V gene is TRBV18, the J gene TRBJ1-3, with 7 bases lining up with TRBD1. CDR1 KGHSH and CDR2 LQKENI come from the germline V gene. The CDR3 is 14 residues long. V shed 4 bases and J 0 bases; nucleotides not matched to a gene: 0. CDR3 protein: CASSRDSSGNTIYF. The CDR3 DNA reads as TGTGCCAGCTCACGGGACAGCTCTGGAAACACCATATATTTT.

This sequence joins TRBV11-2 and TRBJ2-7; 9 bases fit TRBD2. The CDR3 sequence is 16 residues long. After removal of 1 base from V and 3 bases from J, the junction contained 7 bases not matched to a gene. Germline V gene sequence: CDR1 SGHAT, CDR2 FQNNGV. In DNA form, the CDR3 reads TGTGCCAGCAGCTTAGGCCGACTAGCGGTGTTCTACGAGCAGTACTTC. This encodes CASSLGRLAVFYEQYF.

DNA for the CDR3: TGTGCCAGCAGTCACAATCTCTACGGGACAGTTGGCGGCTACACCTTC. Protein sequence: CASSHNLYGTVGGYTF. The chain employs TRBV6-6 and TRBJ1-2; 7 bases line up with TRBD1. Per germline, CDR1 MNHNY and CDR2 SVGAGI (reference sequence). The V and J ends lost 5 bases and 8 bases, in that order; junction bases with no gene match: 17. The CDR3 is 16 residues long.

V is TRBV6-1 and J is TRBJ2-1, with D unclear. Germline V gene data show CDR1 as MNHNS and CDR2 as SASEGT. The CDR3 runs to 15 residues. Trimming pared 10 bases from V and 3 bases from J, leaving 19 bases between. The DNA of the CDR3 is TGTGCCACGAATGCGGTACCCCAGATCTACAATGAGCAGTTCTTC. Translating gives CATNAVPQIYNEQFF.

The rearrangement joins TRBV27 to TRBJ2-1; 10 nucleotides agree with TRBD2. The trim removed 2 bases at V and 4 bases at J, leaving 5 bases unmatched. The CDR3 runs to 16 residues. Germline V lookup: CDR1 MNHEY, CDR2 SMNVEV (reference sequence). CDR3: CASSLLAGVGYNEQFF. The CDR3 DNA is TGTGCCAGCAGTTTACTAGCGGGAGTGGGATACAATGAGCAGTTCTTC.

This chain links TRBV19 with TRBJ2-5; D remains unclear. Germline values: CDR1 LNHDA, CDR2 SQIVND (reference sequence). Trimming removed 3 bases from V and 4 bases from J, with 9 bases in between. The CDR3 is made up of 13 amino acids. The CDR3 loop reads CASSILPAETQYF. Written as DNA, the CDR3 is TGTGCCAGTAGTATCCTACCCGCAGAGACCCAGTACTTC.

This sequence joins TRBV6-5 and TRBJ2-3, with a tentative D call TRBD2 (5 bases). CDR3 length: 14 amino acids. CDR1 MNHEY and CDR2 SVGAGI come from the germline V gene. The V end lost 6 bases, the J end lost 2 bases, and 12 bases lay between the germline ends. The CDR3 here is CASSRLRYTDTQYF. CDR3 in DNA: TGTGCCAGCAGCAGACTACGGTACACAGATACGCAGTATTTT.

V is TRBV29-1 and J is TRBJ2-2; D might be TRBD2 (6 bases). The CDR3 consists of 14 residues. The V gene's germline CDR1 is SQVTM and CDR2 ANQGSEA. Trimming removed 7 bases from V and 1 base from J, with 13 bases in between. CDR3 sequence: CSAGFGGNTGELFF. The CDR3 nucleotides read TGCAGCGCCGGGTTCGGGGGGAACACCGGGGAGCTGTTTTTT.

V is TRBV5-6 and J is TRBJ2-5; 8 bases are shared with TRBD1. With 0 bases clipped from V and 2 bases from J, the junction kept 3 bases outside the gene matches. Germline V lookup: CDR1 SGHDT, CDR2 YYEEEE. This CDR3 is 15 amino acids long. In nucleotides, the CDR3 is TGTGCCAGCAGCTTGGATTACAGGGGGCAAGAGACCCAGTACTTC. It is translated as CASSLDYRGQETQYF.

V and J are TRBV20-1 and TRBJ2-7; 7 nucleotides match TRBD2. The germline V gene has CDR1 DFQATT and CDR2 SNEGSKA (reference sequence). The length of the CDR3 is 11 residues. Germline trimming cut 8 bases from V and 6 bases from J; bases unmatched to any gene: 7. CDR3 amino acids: CSQWEGREQYF. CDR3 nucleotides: TGCAGTCAGTGGGAGGGCCGCGAGCAGTACTTC.

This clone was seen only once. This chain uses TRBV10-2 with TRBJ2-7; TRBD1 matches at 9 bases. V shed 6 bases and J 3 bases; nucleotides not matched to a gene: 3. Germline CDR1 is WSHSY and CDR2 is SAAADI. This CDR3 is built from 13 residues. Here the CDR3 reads CASRGQGIYEQYF. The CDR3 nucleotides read TGCGCCAGCAGGGGACAGGGCATCTACGAGCAGTACTTC.

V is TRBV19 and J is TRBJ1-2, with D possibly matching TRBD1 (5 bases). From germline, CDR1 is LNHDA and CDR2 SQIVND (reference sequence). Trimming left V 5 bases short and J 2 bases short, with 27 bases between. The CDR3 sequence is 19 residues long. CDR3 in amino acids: CASSSLNRDPPYYNYGYTF. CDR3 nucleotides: TGTGCCAGTAGTTCACTAAACCGGGACCCACCCTACTACAACTATGGCTACACCTTC.

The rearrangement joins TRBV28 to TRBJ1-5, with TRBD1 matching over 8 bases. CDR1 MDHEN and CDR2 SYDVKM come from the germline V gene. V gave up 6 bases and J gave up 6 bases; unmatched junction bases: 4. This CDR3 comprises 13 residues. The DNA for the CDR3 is TGTGCCAGCAGGCAGGGGGCCCCTCAGCCCCAGCATTTT. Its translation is CASRQGAPQPQHF.

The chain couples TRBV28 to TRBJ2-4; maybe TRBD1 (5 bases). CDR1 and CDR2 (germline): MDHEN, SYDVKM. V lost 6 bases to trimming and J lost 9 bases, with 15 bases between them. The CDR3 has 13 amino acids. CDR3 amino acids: CASSDSALAIQYF. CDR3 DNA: TGTGCCAGCAGCGACAGTGCCTTAGCCATTCAGTACTTC.

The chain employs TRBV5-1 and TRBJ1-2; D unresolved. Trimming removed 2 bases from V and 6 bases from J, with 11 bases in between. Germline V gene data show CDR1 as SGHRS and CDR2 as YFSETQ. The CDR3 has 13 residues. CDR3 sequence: CASSLPGRNGYTF. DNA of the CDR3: TGCGCCAGCAGCTTACCAGGACGGAATGGCTACACCTTC. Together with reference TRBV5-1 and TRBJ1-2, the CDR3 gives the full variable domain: KAGVTQTPRYLIKTRGQQVTLSCSPISGHRSVSWYQQTPGQGLQFLFEYFSETQRNKGNFPGRFSGRQFSNSRSEMNVSTLELGDSALYLCASSLPGRNGYTFGSGTRLTVV.

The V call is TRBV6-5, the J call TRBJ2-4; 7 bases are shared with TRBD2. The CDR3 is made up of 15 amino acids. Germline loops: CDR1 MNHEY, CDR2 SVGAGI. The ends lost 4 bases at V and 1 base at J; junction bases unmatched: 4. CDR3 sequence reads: CASSLREWAKNIQYF. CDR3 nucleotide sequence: TGTGCCAGCAGTTTGCGGGAGTGGGCCAAAAACATTCAGTACTTC.